This T cell receptor beta chain derives from a study of metastatic and nonmetastatic thyroid tumors. About the research overall: Malignant and benign thyroid patients had repertoires compared in peripheral blood and tumor or nodule tissue.

The authors' processing: The study built a papillary thyroid cancer distant-metastasis classifier from CDR3 differences across clinicopathological groups. From the PCR reads, TCRdb re-called clones with MiXCR. TCRdb, rather than the study authors, made the V and J calls. The sample carries about 18,000 clones, roughly 36% recorded once. Regarding the study as a whole: It was reportedly found that TCR beta diversity was significantly higher in malignant thyroid tumors than in benign nodules, a difference seen in both blood and tumor samples.

From germline, CDR1 is KGHSH and CDR2 LQKENI. This CDR3 spans 13 amino acids. V shed 3 bases and J 6 bases; nucleotides not matched to a gene: 0. Ten or more counts support this clone. What it binds is unknown. The sample contains more than one DNA sequence encoding this CDR3. Thyroid surgery had not been preceded by any treatment in any patient. Sequenced: tumor tissue. This chain uses TRBV18 with TRBJ1-5; 9 positions agree with TRBD1. This sequence originates from a female donor with papillary thyroid cancer or a benign thyroid nodule (not recorded which). Some clones in this sample may be carry-over from other donors' samples. The CDR3 spells CASSPDRGQPQHF. In DNA form, the CDR3 reads TGTGCCAGCTCACCGGACAGGGGTCAGCCCCAGCATTTT.